Listed here are 2 T cell receptor beta chains from one sample, sequenced in a study of T-cell reconstitution after alpha-beta-depleted transplantation in children. The TCRbeta library was prepared with unique molecular identifiers. TCRdb re-called the PCR reads through MiXCR, storing one row per CDR3 protein. The sample contains around 190,000 distinct CDR3 sequences, about 6.6% of which appear only once. The material was PBMCs, obtained before TCRalphabeta/CD19-depleted stem cell transplant. The origin of the receptors is a boy between 2 and 10 years old with acute lymphoblastic leukemia, due to receive a stem cell transplant.

The V call is TRBV7-9, the J call TRBJ1-1; weak D call: TRBD1 (5 bases). Germline-derived CDR1 and CDR2 are SEHNR and FQNEAQ (reference sequence). The CDR3 is 11 residues long. V lost 5 bases and J 11 bases, leaving 12 bases between the germline ends. The chain's CDR3 is CASSQAWGAFF. In nucleotides, the CDR3 is TGTGCCAGCAGCCAAGCGTGGGGGGCTTTCTTT.

This clonotype was recorded a few times. J is TRBJ2-7 and V is TRBV14; D not resolved. Trimming took off 6 bases at V and 0 bases at J, with 9 bases between the two ends. Per germline, CDR1 SGHDN and CDR2 FVKESK. The CDR3 has 13 residues. The CDR3 region is CASRRKGSYEQYF. In DNA, the CDR3 is TGTGCCAGCAGGAGAAAGGGCTCCTACGAGCAGTACTTC.